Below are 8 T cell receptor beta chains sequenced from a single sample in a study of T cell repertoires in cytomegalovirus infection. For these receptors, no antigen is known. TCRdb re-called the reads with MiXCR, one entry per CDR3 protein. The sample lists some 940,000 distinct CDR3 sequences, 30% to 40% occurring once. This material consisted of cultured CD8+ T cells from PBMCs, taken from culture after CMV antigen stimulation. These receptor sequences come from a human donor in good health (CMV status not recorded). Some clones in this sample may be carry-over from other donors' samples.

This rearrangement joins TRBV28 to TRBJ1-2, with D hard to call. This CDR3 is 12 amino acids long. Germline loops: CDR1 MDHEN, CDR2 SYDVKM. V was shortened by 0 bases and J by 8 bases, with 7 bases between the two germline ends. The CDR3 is CASSLWSEGYTF. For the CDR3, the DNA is TGTGCCAGCAGTTTATGGAGTGAGGGCTACACCTTC.

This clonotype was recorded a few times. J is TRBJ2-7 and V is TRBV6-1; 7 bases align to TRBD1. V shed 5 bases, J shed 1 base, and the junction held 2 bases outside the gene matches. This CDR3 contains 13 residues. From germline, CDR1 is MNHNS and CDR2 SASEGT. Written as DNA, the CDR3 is TGTGCCAGCAGTACAGGGGCGTCCTACGAGCAGTACGTC. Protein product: CASSTGASYEQYV.

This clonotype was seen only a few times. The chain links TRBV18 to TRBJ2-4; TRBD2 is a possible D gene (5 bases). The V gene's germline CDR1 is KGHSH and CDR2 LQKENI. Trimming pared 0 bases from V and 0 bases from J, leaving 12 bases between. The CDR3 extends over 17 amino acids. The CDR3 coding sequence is TGTGCCAGCTCACCACCGGCAGCGGAGCTAGCCAAAAACATTCAGTACTTC. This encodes CASSPPAAELAKNIQYF. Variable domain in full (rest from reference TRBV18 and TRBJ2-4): NAGVMQNPRHLVRRRGQEARLRCSPMKGHSHVYWYRQLPEEGLKFMVYLQKENIIDESGMPKERFSAEFPKEGPSILRIQQVVRGDSAAYFCASSPPAAELAKNIQYFGAGTRLSVL.

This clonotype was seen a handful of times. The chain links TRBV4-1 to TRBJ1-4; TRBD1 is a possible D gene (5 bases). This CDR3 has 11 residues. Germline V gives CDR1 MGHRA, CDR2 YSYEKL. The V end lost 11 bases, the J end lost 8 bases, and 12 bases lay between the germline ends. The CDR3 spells CAGGGEEKLFF. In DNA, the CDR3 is TGCGCCGGCGGGGGGGAAGAAAAACTGTTTTTT.

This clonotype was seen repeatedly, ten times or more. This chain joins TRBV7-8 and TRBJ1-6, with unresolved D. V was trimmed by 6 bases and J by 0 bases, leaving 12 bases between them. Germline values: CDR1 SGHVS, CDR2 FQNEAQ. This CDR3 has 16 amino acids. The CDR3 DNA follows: TGTGCCAGCAGAGTTGAGGCAGTCTCCTATAATTCACCCCTCCACTTT. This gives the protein CASRVEAVSYNSPLHF.

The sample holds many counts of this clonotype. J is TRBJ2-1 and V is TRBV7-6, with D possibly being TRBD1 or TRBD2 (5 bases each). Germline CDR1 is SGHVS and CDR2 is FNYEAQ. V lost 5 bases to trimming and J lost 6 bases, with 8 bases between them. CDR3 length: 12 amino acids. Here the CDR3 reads CASSGDLNEQFF. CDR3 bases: TGTGCCAGCAGCGGGGACCTCAATGAGCAGTTCTTC. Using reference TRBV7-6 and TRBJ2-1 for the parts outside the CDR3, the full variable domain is GAGVSQSPRYKVTKRGQDVALRCDPISGHVSLYWYRQALGQGPEFLTYFNYEAQQDKSGLPNDRFSAERPEGSISTLTIQRTEQRDSAMYRCASSGDLNEQFFGPGTRLTVL.

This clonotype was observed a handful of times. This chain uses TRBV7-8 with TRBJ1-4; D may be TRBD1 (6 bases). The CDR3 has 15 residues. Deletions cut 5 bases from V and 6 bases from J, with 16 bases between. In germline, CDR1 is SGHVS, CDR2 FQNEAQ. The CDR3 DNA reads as TGTGCCAGCAGCCCCCGGGGGGACATCGATGAAAAACTGTTTTTT. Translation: CASSPRGDIDEKLFF.

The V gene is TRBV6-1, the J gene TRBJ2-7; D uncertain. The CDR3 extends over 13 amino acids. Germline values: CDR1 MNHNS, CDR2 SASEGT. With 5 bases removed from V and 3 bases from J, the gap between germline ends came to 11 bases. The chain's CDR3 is CASSRGRNYEQYV. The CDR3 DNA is TGTGCCAGCAGTCGTGGACGGAACTACGAGCAGTACGTC.